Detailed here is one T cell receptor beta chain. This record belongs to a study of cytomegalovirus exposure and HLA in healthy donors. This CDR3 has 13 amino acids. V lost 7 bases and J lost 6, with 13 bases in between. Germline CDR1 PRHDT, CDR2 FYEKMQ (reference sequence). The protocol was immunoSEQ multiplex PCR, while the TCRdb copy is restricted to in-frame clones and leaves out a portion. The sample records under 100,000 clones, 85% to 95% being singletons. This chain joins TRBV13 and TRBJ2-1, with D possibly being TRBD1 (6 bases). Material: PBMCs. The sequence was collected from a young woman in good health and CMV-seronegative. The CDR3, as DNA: TGTGCCAGCAAGCCAGGGGTCGTCAATGAGCAGTTCTTC. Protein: CASKPGVVNEQFF.